This T cell receptor (beta chain) was sequenced in a study of cytomegalovirus exposure and HLA in healthy donors. Turning to the study itself: The 120 validation repertoires used the same platform as the 550 to 850 first-cohort repertoires (as reported by a later analysis).

Concerning this clone: Its antigen is as yet unknown.

Germline V gene sequence: CDR1 MDHEN, CDR2 SYDVKM. The CDR3 sequence is 18 residues long. With 4 bases clipped from V and 4 bases from J, the junction kept 7 bases outside the gene matches. Notes on the study in general: Most TCR sequences showed up rarely, but some public TCRs showed up in many donors.

Only in-frame clones appear in the TCRdb table, and some are missing; sequencing was by immunoSEQ multiplex PCR. Found here are about 150,000 clones, 85% to 90% of them singletons; the top ten hold around 2.1%. While the first cohort had 600 to 750 subjects, the donors belonged to the separate validation cohort of over a hundred subjects. This chain links TRBV28 with TRBJ2-1; 16 bases fit TRBD2. Sequences were obtained from PBMCs. This TCR was recovered from a human donor in good health. CDR3 residues: CASSYSGTSGRAYNEQFF. In DNA form, the CDR3 reads TGTGCCAGCAGTTACTCCGGGACTAGCGGGAGGGCATACAATGAGCAGTTCTTC.